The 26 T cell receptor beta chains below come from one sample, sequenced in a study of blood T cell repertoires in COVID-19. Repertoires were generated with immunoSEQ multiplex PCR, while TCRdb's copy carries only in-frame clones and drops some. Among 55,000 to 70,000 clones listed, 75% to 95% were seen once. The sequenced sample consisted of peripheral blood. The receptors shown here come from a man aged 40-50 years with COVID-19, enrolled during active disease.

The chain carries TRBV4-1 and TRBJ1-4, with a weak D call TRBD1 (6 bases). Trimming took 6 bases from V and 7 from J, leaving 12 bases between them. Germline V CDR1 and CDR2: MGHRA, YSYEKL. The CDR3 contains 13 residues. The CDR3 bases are TGCGCCAGCAGGGACAGTCAGGGTGAAAAACTGTTTTTT. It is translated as CASRDSQGEKLFF.

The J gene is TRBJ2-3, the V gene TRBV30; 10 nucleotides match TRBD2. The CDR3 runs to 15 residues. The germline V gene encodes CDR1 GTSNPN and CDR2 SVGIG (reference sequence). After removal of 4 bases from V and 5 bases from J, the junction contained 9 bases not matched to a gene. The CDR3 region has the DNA TGTGCCTGGACCGCCCCGGGACTAGCGCGAGATACGCAGTATTTT. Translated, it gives CAWTAPGLARDTQYF.

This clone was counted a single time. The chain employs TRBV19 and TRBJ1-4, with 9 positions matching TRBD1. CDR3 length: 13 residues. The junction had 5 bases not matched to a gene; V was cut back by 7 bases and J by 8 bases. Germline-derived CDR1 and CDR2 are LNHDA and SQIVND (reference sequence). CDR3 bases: TGTGCCAGTACGGGACAGGGAAAAGAAAAACTGTTTTTT. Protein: CASTGQGKEKLFF.

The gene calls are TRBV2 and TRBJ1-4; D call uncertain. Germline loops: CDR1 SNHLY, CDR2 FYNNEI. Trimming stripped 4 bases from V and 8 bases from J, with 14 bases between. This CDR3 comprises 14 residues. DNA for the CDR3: TGTGCCAGCAGTGTGAGTCAGGATTCCGAAAAACTGTTTTTT. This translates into CASSVSQDSEKLFF. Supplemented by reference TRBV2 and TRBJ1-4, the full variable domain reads EPEVTQTPSHQVTQMGQEVILRCVPISNHLYFYWYRQILGQKVEFLVSFYNNEISEKSEIFDDQFSVERPDGSNFTLKIRSTKLEDSAMYFCASSVSQDSEKLFFGSGTQLSVL.

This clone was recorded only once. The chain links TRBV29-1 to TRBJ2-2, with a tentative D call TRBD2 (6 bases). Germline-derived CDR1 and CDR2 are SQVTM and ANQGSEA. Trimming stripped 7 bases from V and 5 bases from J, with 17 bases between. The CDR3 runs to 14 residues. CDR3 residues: CSAKRDLKTGELFF. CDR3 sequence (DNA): TGCAGCGCGAAACGGGACTTAAAGACCGGGGAGCTGTTTTTT.

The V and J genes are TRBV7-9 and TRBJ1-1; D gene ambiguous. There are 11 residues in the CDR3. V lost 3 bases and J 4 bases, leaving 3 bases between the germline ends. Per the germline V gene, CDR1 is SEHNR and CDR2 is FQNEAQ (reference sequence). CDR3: CASSFSTEAFF. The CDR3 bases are TGTGCCAGCAGCTTCAGCACTGAAGCTTTCTTT.

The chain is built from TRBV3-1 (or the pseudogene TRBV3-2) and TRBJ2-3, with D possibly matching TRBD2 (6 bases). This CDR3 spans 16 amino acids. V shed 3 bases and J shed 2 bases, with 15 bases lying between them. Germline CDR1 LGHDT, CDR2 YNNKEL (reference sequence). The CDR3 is CASSQWTTFLTDTQYF. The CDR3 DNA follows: TGTGCCAGCAGCCAGTGGACTACCTTCCTCACAGATACGCAGTATTTT.

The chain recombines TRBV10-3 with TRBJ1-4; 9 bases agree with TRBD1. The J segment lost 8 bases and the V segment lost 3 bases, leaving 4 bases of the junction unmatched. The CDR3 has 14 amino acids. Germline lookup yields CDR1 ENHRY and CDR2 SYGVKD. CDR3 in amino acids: CAISETGGWEKLFF. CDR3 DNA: TGTGCCATCAGTGAAACAGGGGGCTGGGAAAAACTGTTTTTT.

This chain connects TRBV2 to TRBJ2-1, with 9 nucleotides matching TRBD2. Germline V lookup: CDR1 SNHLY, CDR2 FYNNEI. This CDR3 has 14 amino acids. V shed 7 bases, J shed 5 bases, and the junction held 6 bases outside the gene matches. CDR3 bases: TGTGCCAGCAAGGCGGGGGGGGGTAACAATGAGCAGTTCTTC. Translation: CASKAGGGNNEQFF.

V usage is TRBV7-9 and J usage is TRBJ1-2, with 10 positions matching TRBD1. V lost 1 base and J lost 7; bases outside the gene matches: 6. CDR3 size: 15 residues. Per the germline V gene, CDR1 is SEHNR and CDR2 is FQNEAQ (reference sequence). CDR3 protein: CASSLVTGGDFGYTF. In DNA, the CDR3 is TGTGCCAGCAGCTTAGTGACAGGGGGCGACTTTGGCTACACCTTC.

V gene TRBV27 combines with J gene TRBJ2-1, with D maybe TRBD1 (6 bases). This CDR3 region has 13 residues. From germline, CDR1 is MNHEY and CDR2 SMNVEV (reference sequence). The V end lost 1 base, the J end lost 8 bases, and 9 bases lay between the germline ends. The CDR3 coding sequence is TGTGCCAGCAGTTTATTACAGGGATATGAGCAGTTCTTC. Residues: CASSLLQGYEQFF.

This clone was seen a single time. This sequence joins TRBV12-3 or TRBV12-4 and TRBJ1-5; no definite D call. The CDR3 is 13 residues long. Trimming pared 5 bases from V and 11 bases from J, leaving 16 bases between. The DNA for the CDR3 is TGTGCCAGCAGTCCGAACCTACTACGGGCCCAGCATTTT. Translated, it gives CASSPNLLRAQHF.

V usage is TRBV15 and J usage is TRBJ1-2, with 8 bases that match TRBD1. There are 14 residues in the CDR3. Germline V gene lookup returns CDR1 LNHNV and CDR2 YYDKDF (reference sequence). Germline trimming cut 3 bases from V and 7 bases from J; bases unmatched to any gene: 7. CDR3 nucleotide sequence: TGTGCCACCAGCAGGGGGGGGACAGGCTTTGGCTACACCTTC. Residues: CATSRGGTGFGYTF.

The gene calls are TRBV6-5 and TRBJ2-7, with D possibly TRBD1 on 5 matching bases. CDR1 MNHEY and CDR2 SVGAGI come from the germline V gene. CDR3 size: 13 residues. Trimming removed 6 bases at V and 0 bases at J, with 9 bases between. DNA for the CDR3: TGTGCCAGCAGCAGACAGCCCTCCTACGAGCAGTACTTC. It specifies CASSRQPSYEQYF.

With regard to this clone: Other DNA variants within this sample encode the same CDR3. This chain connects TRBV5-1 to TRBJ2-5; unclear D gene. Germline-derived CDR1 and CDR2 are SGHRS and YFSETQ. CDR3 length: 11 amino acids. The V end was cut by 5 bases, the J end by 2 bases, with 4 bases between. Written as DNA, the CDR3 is TGCGCCAGCAGTAGACAAGAGACCCAGTACTTC. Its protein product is CASSRQETQYF.

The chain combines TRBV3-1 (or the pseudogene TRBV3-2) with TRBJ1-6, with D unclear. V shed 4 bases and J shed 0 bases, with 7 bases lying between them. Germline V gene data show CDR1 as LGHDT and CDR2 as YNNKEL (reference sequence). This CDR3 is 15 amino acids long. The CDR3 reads CASSLLSSYNSPLHF. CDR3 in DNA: TGTGCCAGCAGCCTACTTAGCTCCTATAATTCACCCCTCCACTTT.

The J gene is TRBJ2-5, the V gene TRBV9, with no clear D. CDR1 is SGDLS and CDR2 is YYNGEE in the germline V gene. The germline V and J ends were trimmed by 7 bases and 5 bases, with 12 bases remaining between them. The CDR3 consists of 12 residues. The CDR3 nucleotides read TGTGCCAGCTACCCCTCGGAGGAGACCCAGTACTTC. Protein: CASYPSEETQYF.

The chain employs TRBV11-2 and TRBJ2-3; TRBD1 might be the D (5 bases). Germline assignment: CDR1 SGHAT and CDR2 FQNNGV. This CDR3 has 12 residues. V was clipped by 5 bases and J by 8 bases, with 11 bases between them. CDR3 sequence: CASSQGLATQYF. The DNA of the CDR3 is TGTGCCAGCAGCCAGGGCCTCGCTACGCAGTATTTT. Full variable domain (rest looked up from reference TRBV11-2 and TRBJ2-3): EAGVAQSPRYKIIEKRQSVAFWCNPISGHATLYWYQQILGQGPKLLIQFQNNGVVDDSQLPKDRFSAERLKGVDSTLKIQPAKLEDSAVYLCASSQGLATQYFGPGTRLTVL.

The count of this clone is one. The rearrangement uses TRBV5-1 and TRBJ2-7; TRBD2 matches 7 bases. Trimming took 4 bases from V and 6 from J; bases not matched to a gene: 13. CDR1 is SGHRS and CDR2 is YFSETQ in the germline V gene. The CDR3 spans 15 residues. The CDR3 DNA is TGCGCCAGCAGCGTCACAGCGGGATCAGTGGGCGAGCAGTACTTC. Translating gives CASSVTAGSVGEQYF.

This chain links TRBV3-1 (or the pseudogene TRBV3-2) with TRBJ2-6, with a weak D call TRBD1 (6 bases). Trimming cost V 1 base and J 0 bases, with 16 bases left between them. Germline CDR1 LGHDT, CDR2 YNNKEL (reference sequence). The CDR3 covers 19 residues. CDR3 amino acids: CASSQAPWDTSSGANVLTF. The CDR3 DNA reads TGTGCCAGCAGCCAAGCCCCCTGGGACACCAGCTCTGGGGCCAACGTCCTGACTTTC.

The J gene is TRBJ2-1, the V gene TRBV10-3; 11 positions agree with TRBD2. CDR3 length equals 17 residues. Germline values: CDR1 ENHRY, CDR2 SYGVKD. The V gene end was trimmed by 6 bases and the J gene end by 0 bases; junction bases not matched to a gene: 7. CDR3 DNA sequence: TGTGCCATCAGGGAGGCTAGCGGGGGGTACTCCTACAATGAGCAGTTCTTC. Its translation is CAIREASGGYSYNEQFF.

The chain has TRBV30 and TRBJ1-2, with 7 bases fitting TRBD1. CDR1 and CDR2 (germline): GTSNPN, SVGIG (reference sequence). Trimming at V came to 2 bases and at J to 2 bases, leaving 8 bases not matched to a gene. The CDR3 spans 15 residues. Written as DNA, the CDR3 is TGTGCCTGGAGTCCCCGGACAGGAAAAAACTATGGCTACACCTTC. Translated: CAWSPRTGKNYGYTF.

The DNA of the CDR3 is TGCGCCAGCAGCTTGGAGGGACAGGGGGCAGAAGAGCGTATTGGCTACACCTTC. Its protein is CASSLEGQGAEERIGYTF. The J gene is TRBJ1-2, the V gene TRBV5-1, with 12 positions matching TRBD1. Germline trimming cut 0 bases from V and 7 bases from J; bases unmatched to any gene: 13. The CDR3 extends over 18 amino acids. CDR1 and CDR2 from the germline V gene are SGHRS and YFSETQ. Full variable domain (outside the CDR3, taken from reference TRBV5-1 and TRBJ1-2): KAGVTQTPRYLIKTRGQQVTLSCSPISGHRSVSWYQQTPGQGLQFLFEYFSETQRNKGNFPGRFSGRQFSNSRSEMNVSTLELGDSALYLCASSLEGQGAEERIGYTFGSGTRLTVV.

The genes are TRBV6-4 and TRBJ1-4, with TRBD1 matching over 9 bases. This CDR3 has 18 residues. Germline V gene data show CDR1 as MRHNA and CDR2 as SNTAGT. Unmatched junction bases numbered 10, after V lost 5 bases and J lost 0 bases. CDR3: CASSKQGANLTTNEKLFF. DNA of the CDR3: TGTGCCAGCAGTAAACAGGGGGCCAACCTAACAACTAATGAAAAACTGTTTTTT.

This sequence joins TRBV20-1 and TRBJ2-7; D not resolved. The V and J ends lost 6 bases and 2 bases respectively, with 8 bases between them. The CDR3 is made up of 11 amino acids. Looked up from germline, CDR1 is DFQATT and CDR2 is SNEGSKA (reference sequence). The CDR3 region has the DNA TGCAGTGCACCACTGGCCTACGAGCAGTACTTC. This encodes CSAPLAYEQYF.

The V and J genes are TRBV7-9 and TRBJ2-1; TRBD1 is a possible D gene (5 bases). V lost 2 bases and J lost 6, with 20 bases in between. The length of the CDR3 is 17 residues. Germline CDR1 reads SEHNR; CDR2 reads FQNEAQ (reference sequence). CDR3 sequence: CASSLIFDQGGPNEQFF. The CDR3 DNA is TGTGCCAGCAGCTTAATATTTGATCAGGGTGGGCCCAATGAGCAGTTCTTC. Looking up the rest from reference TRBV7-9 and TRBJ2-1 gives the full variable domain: DTGVSQNPRHKITKRGQNVTFRCDPISEHNRLYWYRQTLGQGPEFLTYFQNEAQLEKSRLLSDRFSAERPKGSFSTLEIQRTEQGDSAMYLCASSLIFDQGGPNEQFFGPGTRLTVL.